The entry below gives a single T cell receptor beta chain sequence along with its context. The antigen is undetermined. Broader study findings: The larger cohort examined one V-J beta rearrangement, not whole repertoires. Tumor memory CD4+ T cell TCR gene usage clustered with blood and lymph node memory CD4+ cells and lymph node naive CD4+ cells. Tumor Treg TCRs overlapped most with tumor naive CD4+ cells.

Full-length variable regions came from constant-region reverse primers plus semi-nested Nested Universal Primer A PCR. From the 5' RACE reads, TCRdb called clonotypes with MiXCR, one entry per CDR3 protein. This sample has about 57,000 distinct CDR3 sequences; about 26% occur once, and the top ten carry 2% to 2.5%. Treg sorting used a CD4+CD25+CD127-/low gate. The ends lost 3 bases at V and 1 base at J; junction bases unmatched: 7. The CDR3 contains 16 residues. The germline V gene has CDR1 DFQATT and CDR2 SNEGSKA (reference sequence). The sequencing input was tumor-infiltrating Tregs sorted from the breast tumor. The V and J genes are TRBV20-1 and TRBJ2-3; 10 bases are a match to TRBD2. This sequence originates from a female donor with breast cancer. The DNA for the CDR3 is TGCAGTGCTAGGGCAAGAAGCGGGAGGGGCACAGATACGCAGTATTTT. Translated, it gives CSARARSGRGTDTQYF.